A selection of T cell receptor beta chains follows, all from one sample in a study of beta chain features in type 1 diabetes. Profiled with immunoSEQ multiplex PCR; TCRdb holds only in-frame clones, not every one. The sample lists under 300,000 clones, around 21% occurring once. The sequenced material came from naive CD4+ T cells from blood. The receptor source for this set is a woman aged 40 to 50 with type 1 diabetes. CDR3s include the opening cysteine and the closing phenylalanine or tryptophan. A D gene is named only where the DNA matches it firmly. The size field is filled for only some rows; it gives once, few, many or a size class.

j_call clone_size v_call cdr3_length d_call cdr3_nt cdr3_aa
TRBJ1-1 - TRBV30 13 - TGTGCCTGGAGTGGGACCGCCGGGGTTGGAGCTTTCTTT CAWSGTAGVGAFF
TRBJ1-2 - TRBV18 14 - TGTGCCAGCTCACCGGGAGAGGGAATGAGGGGCTACACCTTC CASSPGEGMRGYTF
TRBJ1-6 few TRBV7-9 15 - TGTGCCAGCAGCCTAAACAGGTCGGGCAATTCACCCCTCCACTTT CASSLNRSGNSPLHF
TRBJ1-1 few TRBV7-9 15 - TGTGCCAGCAGCTTGCCCTCTGCCGGCGGGACTGAAGCTTTCTTT CASSLPSAGGTEAFF
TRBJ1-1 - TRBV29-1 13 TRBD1 TGCAGCGTGGGACAGGGTGGAGGCACTGAAGCTTTCTTT CSVGQGGGTEAFF
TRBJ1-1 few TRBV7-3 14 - TGTGCCAGCAGCCCGTCCGGGACAACATCCGAGGCTTTCTTT CASSPSGTTSEAFF
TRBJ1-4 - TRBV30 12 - TGTGCCTGGTCTAGAGTTGATGAAAAACTGTTTTTT CAWSRVDEKLFF
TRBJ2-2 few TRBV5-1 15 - TGCGCCAGCAGCTCGGGGCGGGGGAACACCGGGGAGCTGTTTTTT CASSSGRGNTGELFF
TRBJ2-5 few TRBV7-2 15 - TGTGCCAGCACCACCGCCCAGGGTGCTGGAGAGACCCAGTACTTC CASTTAQGAGETQYF
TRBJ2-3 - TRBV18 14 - TGTGCCAGCTCACCGACAGGCGACACAGATACGCAGTATTTT CASSPTGDTDTQYF
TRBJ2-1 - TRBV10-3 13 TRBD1 TGTGCCATCCGGGACAGGCTCTACAATGAGCAGTTCTTC CAIRDRLYNEQFF
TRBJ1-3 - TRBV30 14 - TGTGCCTGGAGCGGGGTGATTCTGGAAAACACCATATATTTT CAWSGVILENTIYF
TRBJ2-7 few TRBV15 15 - TGTGCCACCAGCCACAGGAACAGGATAAGGGACGAGCAGTACTTC CATSHRNRIRDEQYF
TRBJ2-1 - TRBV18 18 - TGTGCCAGCTCATCCTTAATCTTGGCAGAGGAACCATACAATGAGCAGTTCTTC CASSSLILAEEPYNEQFF
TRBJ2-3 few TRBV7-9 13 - TGTGCCAGCCTCAGGGATCTCACAGATACGCAGTATTTT CASLRDLTDTQYF
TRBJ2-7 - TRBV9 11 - TGTGCCAGCAGCGACGGTGACGAGCAGTACTTC CASSDGDEQYF
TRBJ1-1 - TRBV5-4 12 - TGTGCCAGCAGCACGGGGGGACGGGAAGCTTTCTTT CASSTGGREAFF
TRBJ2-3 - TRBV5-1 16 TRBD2 TGCGCCAGCAGCGCGGGACTAGCGGGGACCACAGATACGCAGTATTTT CASSAGLAGTTDTQYF
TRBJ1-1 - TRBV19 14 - TGTGCCAGTAGTATGACCGACTGGAACACTGAAGCTTTCTTT CASSMTDWNTEAFF
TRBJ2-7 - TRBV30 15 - TGTGCCTGCACTCGGGACTTACGAAGCTCCTACGAGCAGTACTTC CACTRDLRSSYEQYF
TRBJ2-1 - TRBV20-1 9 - TGCAGTGCGACAAACCCTAAGGTCTTC CSATNPKVF
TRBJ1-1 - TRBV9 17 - TGTGCCAGCAGCGTAGGGACAACCTCCACGGTCGACACTGAAGCTTTCTTT CASSVGTTSTVDTEAFF
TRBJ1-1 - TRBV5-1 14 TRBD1 TGCGCCAGCAGCTTGGAGGGGACAGGGAAATCGGCTTTCTTT CASSLEGTGKSAFF
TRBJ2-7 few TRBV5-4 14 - TGTGCCAGCAGCTTGGGGACATTTTTCTCCGAGCAGTACTTC CASSLGTFFSEQYF
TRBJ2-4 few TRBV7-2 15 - TGTGCCAGCAGCCCATCGGACTCCTCCCTAAACATTCAGTACTTC CASSPSDSSLNIQYF
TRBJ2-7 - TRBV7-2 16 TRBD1 TGTGCCAGCAGCTTAGATTCGACAGGGTGGACCTACGAGCAGTACTTC CASSLDSTGWTYEQYF
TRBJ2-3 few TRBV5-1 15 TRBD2 TGCGCCAGCAGCGTTAGCGGGGGGTCCACAGATACGCAGTATTTT CASSVSGGSTDTQYF
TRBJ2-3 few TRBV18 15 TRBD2 TGTGCCAGCTCTCCAGGGACTAGCGGGAGAAATACGCAGTATTTT CASSPGTSGRNTQYF
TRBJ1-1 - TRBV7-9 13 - TGTGCCAGCGGAACACAGCTGAACACTGAAGCTTTCTTT CASGTQLNTEAFF
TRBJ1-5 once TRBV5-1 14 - TGCGCCAGCAGCCCCCAGCCCGGCGGTCAGCCCCAGCATTTT CASSPQPGGQPQHF
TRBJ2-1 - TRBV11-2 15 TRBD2 TGTGCCAGCAGCCCCCAGGGCGGGGGGTACAATGAGCAGTTCTTC CASSPQGGGYNEQFF
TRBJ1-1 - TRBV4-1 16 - TGCGCCAGCAGCCAAACCTCGGCCGCACAGGGATCTGGGGCTTTCTTT CASSQTSAAQGSGAFF
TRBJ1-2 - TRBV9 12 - TGTGCCAGCAGCGTACTGGCAGGCGGCTACACCTTC CASSVLAGGYTF
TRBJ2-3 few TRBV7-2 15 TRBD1 TGTGCCAGCAGCTTAACTCCGGGACAGGGGTATACGCAGTATTTT CASSLTPGQGYTQYF
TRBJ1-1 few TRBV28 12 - TGTGCCAGCACCCCGCGAGGCTCTGAAGCTTTCTTT CASTPRGSEAFF
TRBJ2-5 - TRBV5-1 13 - TGCGCCAGCAGCTGGACAGACCAAGAGACCCAGTACTTC CASSWTDQETQYF
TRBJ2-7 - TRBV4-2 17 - TGTGCCAGCAGCCGAACCCTAACCGGGGACACAGCCTACGAGCAGTACTTC CASSRTLTGDTAYEQYF
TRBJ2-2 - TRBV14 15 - TGTGCCAGCAGCCAGGTCGGGGGAGCTATCGGGGAGCTGTTTTTT CASSQVGGAIGELFF
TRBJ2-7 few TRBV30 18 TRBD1 TGTGCCGGAACCCCAGGAGACAGGGGGCTCACCCCCTCCTACGAGCAGTACTTC CAGTPGDRGLTPSYEQYF
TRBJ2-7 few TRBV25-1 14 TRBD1 TGTGCCAGCAGGCGGGACAGGGGTCTGGAGGAGCAGTACTTC CASRRDRGLEEQYF
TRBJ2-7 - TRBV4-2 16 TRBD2 TGTGCCAGCAGCCTCCGCTTTAGCGGGAGGGATTCCGAGCAGTACTTC CASSLRFSGRDSEQYF
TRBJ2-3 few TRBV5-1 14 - TGCGCCAGCAGCTTCCGGGAAAACACAGATACGCAGTATTTT CASSFRENTDTQYF
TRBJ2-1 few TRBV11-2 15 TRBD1 TGTGCCAGCAGCTCCACCGGGACAGGGGGCAATGAGCAGTTCTTC CASSSTGTGGNEQFF
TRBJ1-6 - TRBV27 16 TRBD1 TGTGCCAGCAGTCCCCCTGGCAGGGGGCCAAATTCACCCCTCCACTTT CASSPPGRGPNSPLHF
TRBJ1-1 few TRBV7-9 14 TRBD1 TGTGCCAGCAGCCGGACAGGGAGAGGGACTGAAGCTTTCTTT CASSRTGRGTEAFF
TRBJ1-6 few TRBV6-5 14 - TGTGCCAGCAGCGGACAGTACTATAATTCACCCCTCCACTTT CASSGQYYNSPLHF
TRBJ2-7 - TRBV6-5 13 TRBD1 TGTGCCAGCAGCAGGGGGAGAGACGACGAGCAGTACTTC CASSRGRDDEQYF
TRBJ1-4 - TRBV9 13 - TGTGCCAGCAGCCCCTTCGACGGGGAAAAACTGTTTTTT CASSPFDGEKLFF
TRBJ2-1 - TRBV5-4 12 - TGTGCCAGCAGCCAAAATGCGGGTCGCGGGTTCTTC CASSQNAGRGFF
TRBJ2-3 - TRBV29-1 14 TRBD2 TGCAGCGTTGCTAGCGGTTGGCCCACAGATACGCAGTATTTT CSVASGWPTDTQYF
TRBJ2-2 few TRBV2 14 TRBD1 TGTGCCAGCAAAGGACAGGGATGGACCGGGGAGCTGTTTTTT CASKGQGWTGELFF
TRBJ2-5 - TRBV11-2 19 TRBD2 TGTGCCAGCAGCCCTGGACTAGCGGGAGGGCCAAGGCGACAAGAGACCCAGTACTTC CASSPGLAGGPRRQETQYF
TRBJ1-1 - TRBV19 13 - TGTGCCAGTGCCGGACAGATGAACACTGAAGCTTTCTTT CASAGQMNTEAFF
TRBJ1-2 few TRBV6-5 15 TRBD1 TGTGCCAGCAGTTACTCAGTGACAGGGTCAGGCGGCTACACCTTC CASSYSVTGSGGYTF
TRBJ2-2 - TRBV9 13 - TGTGCCAGCAGCGGCGTCGGGACCGGGGAGCTGTTTTTT CASSGVGTGELFF
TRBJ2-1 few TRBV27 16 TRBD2 TGTGCCAGCAGTTTTTGGGGGACTAGCGGGTTAAATGAGCAGTTCTTC CASSFWGTSGLNEQFF
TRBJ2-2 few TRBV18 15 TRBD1 TGTGCCAGCTCCGAACAGGGGCTGAACACCGGGGAGCTGTTTTTT CASSEQGLNTGELFF
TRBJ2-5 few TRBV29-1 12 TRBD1 TGCAGCGTCGGGGACAGCCAAGAGACCCAGTACTTC CSVGDSQETQYF
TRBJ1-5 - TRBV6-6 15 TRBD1 TGTGCCAGCAGTTACGGGACAGGGGCTTTCCAGCCCCAGCATTTT CASSYGTGAFQPQHF
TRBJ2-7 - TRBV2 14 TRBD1 TGTGCCAGCAGTGTGCAGGGGGCAAGTCGCGAGCAGTACTTC CASSVQGASREQYF